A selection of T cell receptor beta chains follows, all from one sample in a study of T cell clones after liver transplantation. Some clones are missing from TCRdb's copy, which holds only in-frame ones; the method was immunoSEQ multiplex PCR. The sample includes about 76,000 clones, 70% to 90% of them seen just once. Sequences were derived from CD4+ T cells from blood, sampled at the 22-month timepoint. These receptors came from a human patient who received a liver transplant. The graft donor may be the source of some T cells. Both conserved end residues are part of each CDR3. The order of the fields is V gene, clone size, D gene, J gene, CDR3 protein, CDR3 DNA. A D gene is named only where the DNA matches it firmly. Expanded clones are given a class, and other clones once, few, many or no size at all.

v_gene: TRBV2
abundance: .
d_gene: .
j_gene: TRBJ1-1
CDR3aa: CARTERGTEAFF
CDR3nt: TGTGCCCGGACGGAGAGGGGGACTGAAGCTTTCTTT

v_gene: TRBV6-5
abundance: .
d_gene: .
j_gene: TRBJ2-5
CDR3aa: CASRAGGKETQYF
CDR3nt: TGTGCCAGCAGGGCCGGCGGTAAAGAGACCCAGTACTTC

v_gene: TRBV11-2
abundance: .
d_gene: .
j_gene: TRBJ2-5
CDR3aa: CASMLSGRVETQYF
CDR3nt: TGTGCCAGCATGTTATCCGGCCGTGTGGAGACCCAGTACTTC

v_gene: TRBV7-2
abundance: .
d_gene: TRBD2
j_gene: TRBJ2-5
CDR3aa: CASSPSGGQETQYF
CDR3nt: TGTGCCAGCAGCCCGTCGGGGGGTCAAGAGACCCAGTACTTC

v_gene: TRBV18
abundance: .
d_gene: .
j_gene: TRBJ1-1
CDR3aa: CASSPVSTNTEAFF
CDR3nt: TGTGCCAGCTCACCAGTGAGTACGAACACTGAAGCTTTCTTT

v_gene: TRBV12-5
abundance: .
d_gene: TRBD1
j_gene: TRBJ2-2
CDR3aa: CASGLVQGFAGELFF
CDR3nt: TGTGCTAGTGGTTTGGTACAGGGGTTTGCCGGGGAGCTGTTTTTT

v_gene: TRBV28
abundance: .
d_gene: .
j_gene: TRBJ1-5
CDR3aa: CASWESNQPQHF
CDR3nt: TGTGCCAGCTGGGAGAGCAATCAGCCCCAGCATTTT

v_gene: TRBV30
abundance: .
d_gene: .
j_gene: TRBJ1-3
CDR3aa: CAWTSGFSGNTIYF
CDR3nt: TGTGCCTGGACTTCTGGGTTCTCTGGAAACACCATATATTTT

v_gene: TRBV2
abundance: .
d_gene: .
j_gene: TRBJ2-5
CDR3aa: CASLTSTRETQYF
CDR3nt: TGTGCCAGCTTAACTAGCACGAGAGAGACCCAGTACTTC

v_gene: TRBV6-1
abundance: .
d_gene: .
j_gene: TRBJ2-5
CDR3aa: CASSTTAPETQYF
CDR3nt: TGTGCCAGCAGCACCACCGCCCCGGAGACCCAGTACTTC

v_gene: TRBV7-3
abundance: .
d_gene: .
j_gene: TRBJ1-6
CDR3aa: CASSLGLGGNSPLHF
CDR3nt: TGTGCCAGCAGCTTAGGACTGGGGGGGAATTCACCCCTCCACTTT

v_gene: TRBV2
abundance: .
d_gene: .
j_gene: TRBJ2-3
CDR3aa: CASRGGAHTDTQYF
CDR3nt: TGTGCCAGCAGGGGGGGGGCTCACACAGATACGCAGTATTTT

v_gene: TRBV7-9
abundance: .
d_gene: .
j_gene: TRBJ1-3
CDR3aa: CASSPRVGGSGNTIYF
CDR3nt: TGTGCCAGCAGCCCCAGGGTTGGGGGCTCTGGAAACACCATATATTTT

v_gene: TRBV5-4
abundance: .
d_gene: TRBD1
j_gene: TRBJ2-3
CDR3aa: CASSPLGQGADTQYF
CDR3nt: TGTGCCAGCAGCCCCCTAGGACAGGGCGCAGATACGCAGTATTTT

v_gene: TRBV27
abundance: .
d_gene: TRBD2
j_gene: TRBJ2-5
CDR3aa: CASSLFPTSGRETQYF
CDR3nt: TGTGCCAGCAGTTTATTTCCTACTAGCGGCCGAGAGACCCAGTACTTC

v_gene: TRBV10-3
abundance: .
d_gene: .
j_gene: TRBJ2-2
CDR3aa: CAITKNRESGELFF
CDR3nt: TGTGCCATCACTAAGAACAGGGAATCCGGGGAGCTGTTTTTT

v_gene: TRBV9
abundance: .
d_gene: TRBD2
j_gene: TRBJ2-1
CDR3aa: CASSVDSGRGYNEQFF
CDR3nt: TGTGCCAGCAGCGTAGATAGCGGGAGGGGCTACAATGAGCAGTTCTTC

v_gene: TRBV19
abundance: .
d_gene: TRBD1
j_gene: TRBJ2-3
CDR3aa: CASAPTGSTDTQYF
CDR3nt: TGTGCCAGTGCGCCGACAGGGTCCACAGATACGCAGTATTTT

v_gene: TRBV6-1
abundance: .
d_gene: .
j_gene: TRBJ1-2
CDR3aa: CASSRDSSYGYTF
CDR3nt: TGTGCCAGCAGTCGCGATTCATCCTATGGCTACACCTTC

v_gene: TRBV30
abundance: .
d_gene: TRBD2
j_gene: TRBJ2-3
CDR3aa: CARAREGDTQYF
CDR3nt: TGTGCCCGCGCGCGGGAGGGGGATACGCAGTATTTT

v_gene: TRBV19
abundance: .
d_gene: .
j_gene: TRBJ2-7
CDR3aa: CASSIVRGSYEQYF
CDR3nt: TGTGCCAGTAGTATCGTTAGGGGGTCCTACGAGCAGTACTTC

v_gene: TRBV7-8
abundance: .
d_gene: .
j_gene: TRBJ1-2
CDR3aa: CASSLTTASRGYTF
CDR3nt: TGTGCCAGCAGCTTAACCACAGCCTCCAGAGGCTACACCTTC

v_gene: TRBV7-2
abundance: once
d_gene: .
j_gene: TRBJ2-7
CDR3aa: CASSLLFGEQYF
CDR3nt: TGTGCCAGCAGCCTCTTGTTTGGCGAGCAGTACTTC

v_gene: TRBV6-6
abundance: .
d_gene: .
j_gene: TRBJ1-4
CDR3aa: CASREGKLFF
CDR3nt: TGTGCCAGCAGGGAGGGCAAACTGTTTTTT

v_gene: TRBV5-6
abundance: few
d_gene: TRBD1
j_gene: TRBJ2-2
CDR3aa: CASSKDRGNTGELFF
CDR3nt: TGTGCCAGCAGCAAGGACAGGGGGAACACCGGGGAGCTGTTTTTT